Below are 6 T cell receptor beta chains sequenced from a single sample in a study of blood T cell repertoires in COVID-19. The protocol was immunoSEQ multiplex PCR, while the TCRdb copy is restricted to in-frame clones and leaves out a portion. The sample shows roughly 150,000 clones, 80% to 90% of them seen only once. Specimen: peripheral blood. All receptors come from a man between 18 and 35 years old with COVID-19, enrolled during active disease.

The V and J genes are TRBV9 and TRBJ2-7; 9 bases are a match to TRBD1. The junction had 5 bases not matched to a gene; V was cut back by 4 bases and J by 6 bases. This CDR3 has 13 residues. Germline values: CDR1 SGDLS, CDR2 YYNGEE. The CDR3 region has the DNA TGTGCCAGCAGCCTAATGACAGGGGGCGAGCAGTACTTC. Translated, it gives CASSLMTGGEQYF.

The chain has TRBV18 and TRBJ1-1; perhaps TRBD1 as D (6 bases). The CDR3 runs 15 residues. The V and J ends lost 2 bases and 3 bases respectively, with 13 bases between them. Germline V CDR1 and CDR2: KGHSH, LQKENI. CDR3: CASSPFWGLDTEAFF. As DNA, the CDR3 is TGTGCCAGCTCACCATTTTGGGGGCTCGACACTGAAGCTTTCTTT.

This clone was detected only once. The chain carries TRBV2 and TRBJ2-5; D is perhaps TRBD2 (6 bases). This CDR3 has 14 residues. In germline, CDR1 is SNHLY, CDR2 FYNNEI. V dropped 8 bases and J dropped 0 bases, with 13 bases sitting between them. CDR3 amino acids: CASGEAGNQETQYF. For the CDR3, the DNA is TGTGCCAGCGGGGAGGCAGGGAACCAAGAGACCCAGTACTTC.

The gene calls are TRBV19 and TRBJ2-2; TRBD2 might be the D (6 bases). Trimming shortened V by 5 bases and J by 7 bases, and 11 bases separated the two germline ends. The CDR3 consists of 13 residues. Germline values: CDR1 LNHDA, CDR2 SQIVND (reference sequence). The CDR3 sequence: CASSLAGIGELFF. As DNA, the CDR3 is TGTGCCAGTAGTCTCGCGGGGATCGGGGAGCTGTTTTTT.

The rearrangement uses TRBV2 and TRBJ1-1; 10 bases are a match to TRBD1. The CDR3 is 17 residues long. V trimming: 4 bases; J trimming: 0 bases; junction bases outside the gene matches: 8. Germline assignment: CDR1 SNHLY and CDR2 FYNNEI. Written as DNA, the CDR3 is TGTGCCAGCAGTGGCCCCGGGACAGGGGTATTGAACACTGAAGCTTTCTTT. The encoded protein is CASSGPGTGVLNTEAFF.

The CDR3 here is CSVIFRTGGNTEAFF. The CDR3 coding sequence is TGCAGCGTCATTTTTCGGACAGGGGGGAACACTGAAGCTTTCTTT. The chain couples TRBV29-1 to TRBJ1-1, with 10 positions matching TRBD1. Trimming removed 6 bases from V and 1 base from J; junction bases left unmatched: 8. Germline V gene lookup returns CDR1 SQVTM and CDR2 ANQGSEA. The CDR3 loop spans 15 amino acids.